This TCR beta chain emerged from a study of cytomegalovirus exposure and HLA in healthy donors. Turning to this clone: The antigen is unknown.

Study observations and caveats: TCR beta V- and J-gene trimming was later associated with a missense DCLRE1C variant. Most TCR sequences were uncommon, yet certain public TCRs appeared in many donors. Later analysis identified about 17,000 TCR beta sequences associated with HLA alleles, using a false discovery rate threshold of 0.05.

Both 60 Vbeta primers and 13 Jbeta primers went into the PCR. TCRdb's copy holds only in-frame clones and misses some; the assay was immunoSEQ multiplex PCR. Counted here are approximately 100,000 clones, approximately 80% occurring once; the ten biggest clones make up approximately 5.1%. CDR3 length: 14 residues. Trimming took 6 bases from V and 10 from J; bases not matched to a gene: 11. Germline assignment: CDR1 LGHNA and CDR2 YSLEER. The sequence came from a female donor in good health and CMV-seropositive. The chain recombines TRBV4-3 with TRBJ1-1, with 10 nucleotides matching TRBD1. Sequencing was done on a sample of PBMCs. The CDR3 nucleotides are TGCGCCAGCAGTCTCGGGACAGGGGTTGGCGGAGCTTTCTTT. Its protein is CASSLGTGVGGAFF.